Shown below are 20 T cell receptor beta chains from a single sample sequenced in a study of T cell repertoires in cytomegalovirus infection. TCRdb re-analysed the reads in MiXCR, keeping a single row per CDR3 protein. This table has about 360,000 distinct CDR3 sequences, around 18% appearing once. Sequencing input: PBMCs. These TCRs come from a human donor in good health (CMV status not recorded). Some clones in this sample may be carry-over from other donors' samples.

The J gene is TRBJ1-5, the V gene TRBV3-1; D uncertain. Germline V CDR1 and CDR2: LGHDT, YNNKEL (reference sequence). The CDR3 has 14 residues. Trimming stripped 4 bases from V and 7 bases from J, with 14 bases between. As DNA, the CDR3 is TGTGCCAGCAGCCTATACTCGTCCAACCAGCCCCAGCATTTT. This translates into CASSLYSSNQPQHF. Variable domain in full (rest from reference TRBV3-1 and TRBJ1-5): DTAVSQTPKYLVTQMGNDKSIKCEQNLGHDTMYWYKQDSKKFLKIMFSYNNKELIINETVPNRFSPKSPDKAHLNLHINSLELGDSAVYFCASSLYSSNQPQHFGDGTRLSIL.

This clonotype has at least ten counts. The CDR3 region is CASSLEGSYNSPLHF. The CDR3 nucleotides read TGTGCCAGCAGCTTAGAAGGGTCCTATAATTCACCCCTCCACTTT. The chain has TRBV7-2 and TRBJ1-6; unclear D gene. Trimming cost V 1 base and J 1 base, with 5 bases left between them. Germline V gives CDR1 SGHTA, CDR2 FQGNSA. This CDR3 region has 15 residues. The full variable domain, completed using reference TRBV7-2 and TRBJ1-6, is GAGVSQSPSNKVTEKGKDVELRCDPISGHTALYWYRQSLGQGLEFLIYFQGNSAPDKSGLPSDRFSAERTGGSVSTLTIQRTQQEDSAVYLCASSLEGSYNSPLHFGNGTRLTVT.

This clonotype was counted between two and nine times. The rearrangement uses TRBV2 and TRBJ1-6; D may be TRBD1 (5 bases). This CDR3 has 12 amino acids. Deletions cut 8 bases from V and 5 bases from J, with 7 bases between. The germline V gene encodes CDR1 SNHLY and CDR2 FYNNEI. DNA of the CDR3: TGTGCCAGCGGGGCAAATAATTCACCCCTCCACTTT. Encoded protein: CASGANNSPLHF. Full variable domain (outside the CDR3, taken from reference TRBV2 and TRBJ1-6): EPEVTQTPSHQVTQMGQEVILRCVPISNHLYFYWYRQILGQKVEFLVSFYNNEISEKSEIFDDQFSVERPDGSNFTLKIRSTKLEDSAMYFCASGANNSPLHFGNGTRLTVT.

This clonotype appeared a few times. The chain links TRBV7-2 to TRBJ2-1; no firm D call. This CDR3 has 14 residues. V lost 5 bases and J 2 bases, leaving 10 bases between the germline ends. The germline V gene has CDR1 SGHTA and CDR2 FQGNSA. The CDR3: CASSPQATYNEQFF. For the CDR3, the DNA is TGTGCCAGCAGCCCCCAGGCGACCTACAATGAGCAGTTCTTC.

This clonotype was recorded a few times. The V and J genes are TRBV15 and TRBJ1-5, with 8 bases that match TRBD1. Trimming at V came to 4 bases and at J to 5 bases, leaving 4 bases not matched to a gene. Per germline, CDR1 LNHNV and CDR2 YYDKDF (reference sequence). This CDR3 comprises 14 residues. In nucleotides, the CDR3 is TGTGCCACCAGCACAGACAGGGGCTATCAGCCCCAGCATTTT. It specifies CATSTDRGYQPQHF.

The chain joins TRBV10-3 to TRBJ2-3, with a possible D match to TRBD2 (6 bases). This CDR3 has 12 residues. Trimming took off 3 bases at V and 11 bases at J, with 12 bases between the two ends. Germline V gives CDR1 ENHRY, CDR2 SYGVKD. The CDR3 DNA is TGTGCCATCAGTGACATGGGGCGGGAGCAGTATTTT. Its translation is CAISDMGREQYF.

This clonotype was picked up many times. The chain recombines TRBV11-2 with TRBJ2-5; TRBD2 aligns across 8 bases. CDR1 SGHAT and CDR2 FQNNGV come from the germline V gene. The CDR3 runs to 16 residues. J was trimmed by 5 bases and V by 5 bases; bases with no gene match: 13. The CDR3 DNA is TGTGCCAGCAGCCCAGGGATCGGGGGGGCGAAGGAGACCCAGTACTTC. This gives the protein CASSPGIGGAKETQYF.

Many counts were recorded for this clonotype. The chain recombines TRBV7-2 with TRBJ2-5; the match to TRBD2 covers 9 bases. The CDR3 has 18 amino acids. Germline CDR1 SGHTA, CDR2 FQGNSA. With 2 bases clipped from V and 4 bases from J, the junction kept 14 bases outside the gene matches. The DNA for the CDR3 is TGTGCCAGCAGCTTAAACTCCCCCTCCAGCGGGGGGTTAGAGACCCAGTACTTC. Translating it yields CASSLNSPSSGGLETQYF.

This clonotype was observed a few times. The chain joins TRBV6-1 to TRBJ2-2; D ambiguous. V lost 3 bases, J lost 4 bases, and 9 bases lay in between. Germline CDR1 MNHNS, CDR2 SASEGT. The CDR3 has 14 residues. CDR3 sequence reads: CASSDGLFTGELFF. DNA of the CDR3: TGTGCCAGCAGTGATGGGTTATTCACCGGGGAGCTGTTTTTT.

The CDR3 DNA sequence: TGTGCCAGCAGGGAGGGGAACACTGAAGCTTTCTTT. It translates to CASREGNTEAFF. This chain uses TRBV2 with TRBJ1-1; no reliable D call. CDR3 length: 12 residues. The V gene's germline CDR1 is SNHLY and CDR2 FYNNEI. Deletions cut 6 bases from V and 1 base from J, with 6 bases between.

V and J are TRBV5-4 and TRBJ1-2; 9 positions agree with TRBD1. With 3 bases clipped from V and 8 bases from J, the junction kept 8 bases outside the gene matches. The germline V gene has CDR1 SGHNT and CDR2 YYREEE (reference sequence). CDR3 length: 14 amino acids. The CDR3 bases are TGTGCCAGCAGCTCAGGACAGGGGACGCGGGGCTACACCTTC. This gives the protein CASSSGQGTRGYTF.

A single count supports this clonotype. This rearrangement joins TRBV4-2 to TRBJ1-4; no firm D call. Germline CDR1 and CDR2: LGHNA and YNFKEQ. V was trimmed by 1 base and J by 4 bases, leaving 10 bases between them. CDR3 length equals 15 residues. The CDR3 is CASSQVPAHNEKLFF. The CDR3 coding sequence is TGTGCCAGCAGCCAAGTTCCAGCGCATAATGAAAAACTGTTTTTT.

V and J are TRBV9 and TRBJ1-1, with D possibly being TRBD1 (5 bases). Germline V gene sequence: CDR1 SGDLS, CDR2 YYNGEE. The CDR3 loop spans 14 amino acids. Trimming removed 4 bases at V and 0 bases at J, with 10 bases between. Here the CDR3 reads CASSRQLMNTEAFF. The CDR3 nucleotides are TGTGCCAGCAGCAGACAGCTTATGAACACTGAAGCTTTCTTT.

A note on this clonotype: One end of the junction fails to match germline, which may point to a read error. V is TRBV20-1 and J is TRBJ2-5, with a tentative D call TRBD2 (6 bases). The CDR3 length is 12 residues. Germline-derived CDR1 and CDR2 are DFQATT and SNEGSKA (reference sequence). The DNA for the CDR3 is TGCAGTGCTAGAATGGGCCGGGGGACCAAGTACTTC. Protein: CSARMGRGTKYF.

This clonotype was observed many times. The chain carries TRBV7-2 and TRBJ2-2; no clear D. CDR1 SGHTA and CDR2 FQGNSA come from the germline V gene. The CDR3 has 14 amino acids. With 3 bases removed from V and 7 bases from J, the gap between germline ends came to 12 bases. CDR3 sequence: CASSFGFVVGELFF. The DNA for the CDR3 is TGTGCCAGCAGCTTCGGGTTTGTGGTCGGGGAGCTGTTTTTT.

The chain recombines TRBV7-9 with TRBJ2-7; perhaps TRBD1 as D (6 bases). V shed 6 bases and J shed 3 bases, with 21 bases lying between them. Germline V lookup: CDR1 SEHNR, CDR2 FQNEAQ (reference sequence). CDR3 length equals 16 residues. CDR3 in amino acids: CASSPTGTQNLYEQYF. The CDR3 nucleotides read TGTGCCAGCAGTCCCACCGGGACACAGAATCTCTACGAGCAGTACTTC.

The rearrangement uses TRBV12-3 or TRBV12-4 and TRBJ2-1; TRBD2 matches 14 bases. J was trimmed by 10 bases and V by 6 bases; bases with no gene match: 5. CDR3 length equals 14 residues. The CDR3: CASSPGTSGSEQFF. CDR3 bases: TGTGCCAGCAGCCCCGGGACTAGCGGGAGCGAGCAGTTCTTC.

This clonotype was counted a few times. V and J are TRBV5-1 and TRBJ2-3, with D perhaps TRBD1 (6 bases). Looked up from germline, CDR1 is SGHRS and CDR2 is YFSETQ. The CDR3 has 14 residues. V was cut by 6 bases and J by 2 bases, with 13 bases left in between. CDR3 loop: CASTAGATTDTQYF. For the CDR3, the DNA is TGCGCCAGCACCGCAGGGGCCACCACAGATACGCAGTATTTT.

The chain has TRBV20-1 and TRBJ2-1, with 9 positions matching TRBD2. The V and J ends lost 0 bases and 9 bases, in that order; junction bases with no gene match: 6. Germline-derived CDR1 and CDR2 are DFQATT and SNEGSKA (reference sequence). The CDR3 totals 14 residues. CDR3 DNA: TGCAGTGCTAGAGATTGGTCTAGCGGGACTGAGCAGTTCTTC. Translation gives CSARDWSSGTEQFF.

This clonotype was counted at least ten times. This chain links TRBV7-2 with TRBJ2-2; 8 bases are a match to TRBD1. The CDR3 has 14 amino acids. Losses at the gene ends were 6 bases for V and 8 bases for J; bases not matched to a gene: 8. The germline V gene encodes CDR1 SGHTA and CDR2 FQGNSA. CDR3 DNA: TGTGCCAGCAGGACGACAGGGGTGACGGGGGAGCTGTTTTTT. Its translation is CASRTTGVTGELFF.